Following are 32 T cell receptor beta chains from one sample sequenced in a study of blood T cell repertoires in COVID-19 (dated by TCRdb to about 2020). The library was generated by the immunoSEQ multiplex PCR assay. Sourced from immuneACCESS, this table was stored by TCRdb with only in-frame sequences that have V and J called. A share of the clones is absent; for the studies checked, an unresolved V gene accounts for under half, and the remainder has no known explanation. The sample table holds approximately 45,000 clones, of which 80% to 90% were seen once. The ten top clones hold 1% to 1.5% of the sample. Material for sequencing was peripheral blood. These receptors came from a woman in her forties with acute or convalescent COVID-19.

In DNA, the CDR3 is TGTGCCAGCAGCCGAGGGGGTTACGAGCAGTACTTC. Translating it yields CASSRGGYEQYF. This chain uses TRBV11-2 with TRBJ2-7; possible D gene TRBD1, 6 bases. V was clipped by 5 bases and J by 4 bases, with 9 bases between them. Germline CDR1 SGHAT, CDR2 FQNNGV. This CDR3 region has 12 residues.

The chain links TRBV7-6 to TRBJ1-4; unclear D gene. CDR3 length: 15 amino acids. Looked up from germline, CDR1 is SGHVS and CDR2 is FNYEAQ. V was trimmed by 2 bases and J by 4 bases, leaving 11 bases between them. The CDR3 loop reads CASSLMGRDNEKLFF. The DNA of the CDR3 is TGTGCCAGCAGCTTAATGGGGAGGGATAATGAAAAACTGTTTTTT.

The J gene is TRBJ1-1, the V gene TRBV7-2, with a weak D call TRBD1 (5 bases). The CDR3 has 12 amino acids. V was trimmed by 3 bases and J by 8 bases, leaving 10 bases between them. Germline loops: CDR1 SGHTA, CDR2 FQGNSA. The CDR3 here is CASSFPGREAFF. DNA of the CDR3: TGTGCCAGCAGCTTCCCAGGGAGGGAAGCTTTCTTT.

The chain combines TRBV7-2 with TRBJ2-1; the D gene is possibly TRBD2 (5 bases). The CDR3 is made up of 16 amino acids. Germline values: CDR1 SGHTA, CDR2 FQGNSA. Trimming left V 0 bases short and J 3 bases short, with 12 bases between. DNA for the CDR3: TGTGCCAGCAGCTTAGCGCTCCAGCGGAACTACAATGAGCAGTTCTTC. This translates into CASSLALQRNYNEQFF.

The rearrangement uses TRBV11-2 and TRBJ2-7; D is perhaps TRBD1 (7 bases). V lost 1 base and J 10 bases, leaving 11 bases between the germline ends. Germline-derived CDR1 and CDR2 are SGHAT and FQNNGV. The length of the CDR3 is 12 residues. The CDR3 loop is CASSLAGGFQYF. The CDR3 nucleotides are TGTGCCAGCAGCTTAGCAGGGGGGTTTCAGTACTTC.

The chain carries TRBV12-3 or TRBV12-4 and TRBJ2-1; 11 nucleotides agree with TRBD2. The CDR3 spans 13 residues. Trimming took 5 bases from V and 11 from J; bases not matched to a gene: 5. The CDR3 sequence: CASSLTSGTQQFF. The CDR3 DNA sequence: TGTGCCAGCAGTCTGACTAGCGGGACGCAGCAGTTCTTC.

The chain joins TRBV7-9 to TRBJ1-2; the D is unclear. Trimming took 5 bases from V and 1 from J, leaving 11 bases between them. The CDR3 has 14 residues. Germline values: CDR1 SEHNR, CDR2 FQNEAQ (reference sequence). Here the CDR3 reads CASSPGKVNYGYTF. In nucleotides, the CDR3 is TGTGCCAGCAGCCCCGGGAAAGTTAACTATGGCTACACCTTC. Full variable domain (missing parts from reference TRBV7-9 and TRBJ1-2): DTGVSQNPRHKITKRGQNVTFRCDPISEHNRLYWYRQTLGQGPEFLTYFQNEAQLEKSRLLSDRFSAERPKGSFSTLEIQRTEQGDSAMYLCASSPGKVNYGYTFGSGTRLTVV.

Here the CDR3 reads CASSLVSRVGQGTQYF. The DNA of the CDR3 is TGTGCCAGCAGCTTAGTTTCTCGGGTGGGGCAGGGGACCCAGTACTTC. V usage is TRBV7-2 and J usage is TRBJ2-5; possibly TRBD1 for D (5 bases). The CDR3 totals 16 residues. V dropped 1 base and J dropped 7 bases, with 19 bases sitting between them. Germline CDR1 and CDR2: SGHTA and FQGNSA. Based on the CDR3 plus reference TRBV7-2 and TRBJ2-5, the full variable domain is GAGVSQSPSNKVTEKGKDVELRCDPISGHTALYWYRQSLGQGLEFLIYFQGNSAPDKSGLPSDRFSAERTGGSVSTLTIQRTQQEDSAVYLCASSLVSRVGQGTQYFGPGTRLLVL.

The chain uses TRBV19 and TRBJ1-4; TRBD1 might be the D (6 bases). The CDR3 spans 16 residues. Trimming stripped 2 bases from V and 6 bases from J, with 16 bases between. Germline CDR1 LNHDA, CDR2 SQIVND (reference sequence). CDR3 protein: CASSIMRTGQHEKLFF. The DNA of the CDR3 is TGTGCCAGTAGTATAATGAGGACGGGACAACATGAAAAACTGTTTTTT.

J is TRBJ1-5 and V is TRBV7-8; maybe TRBD1 (6 bases). The germline gives CDR1 SGHVS, CDR2 FQNEAQ. CDR3 length: 16 residues. Trimming stripped 5 bases from V and 4 bases from J, with 18 bases between. This chain's CDR3 is CASSRLNRVPNQPQHF. For the CDR3, the DNA is TGTGCCAGCAGCCGTCTGAACAGGGTTCCAAATCAGCCCCAGCATTTT. The whole variable domain, remainder taken from reference TRBV7-8 and TRBJ1-5, is GAGVSQSPRYKVAKRGQDVALRCDPISGHVSLFWYQQALGQGPEFLTYFQNEAQLDKSGLPSDRFFAERPEGSVSTLKIQRTQQEDSAVYLCASSRLNRVPNQPQHFGDGTRLSIL.

The chain uses TRBV5-1 and TRBJ2-7; D is perhaps TRBD1 (6 bases). V was clipped by 2 bases and J by 7 bases, with 13 bases between them. Germline V gene data show CDR1 as SGHRS and CDR2 as YFSETQ. The CDR3 sequence is 13 residues long. The CDR3 DNA reads TGCGCCAGCAGCTTAGACAGGCCGGGGGAGCAGTACTTC. Translating it yields CASSLDRPGEQYF.

The chain recombines TRBV7-6 with TRBJ2-1; possible D gene TRBD2, 6 bases. Germline V gene lookup returns CDR1 SGHVS and CDR2 FNYEAQ. Deletions cut 6 bases from V and 8 bases from J, with 17 bases between. The CDR3 runs to 14 residues. Written as DNA, the CDR3 is TGTGCCAGCAGACTGGGACTGGTGGGCGATGAGCAGTTCTTC. Translation gives CASRLGLVGDEQFF.

The genes are TRBV29-1 and TRBJ1-1; maybe TRBD1 (6 bases). The CDR3 loop spans 13 amino acids. V lost 4 bases and J lost 6, with 15 bases in between. CDR1 is SQVTM and CDR2 is ANQGSEA in the germline V gene. CDR3 amino acids: CSVGGLGAPEAFF. The CDR3 DNA is TGCAGCGTTGGGGGGCTGGGGGCCCCTGAAGCTTTCTTT.

The chain carries TRBV18 and TRBJ2-7, with D tentatively TRBD1 (7 bases). Per germline, CDR1 KGHSH and CDR2 LQKENI. The CDR3 totals 15 residues. The V and J ends lost 6 bases and 3 bases respectively, with 18 bases between them. CDR3 region: CASSQSGGLNYEQYF. CDR3 in DNA: TGTGCCAGCTCCCAGTCAGGGGGGTTAAACTACGAGCAGTACTTC.

The chain combines TRBV7-6 with TRBJ2-1, with a tentative D call TRBD2 (5 bases). Trimming pared 3 bases from V and 0 bases from J, leaving 9 bases between. Germline assignment: CDR1 SGHVS and CDR2 FNYEAQ. CDR3 length equals 15 residues. CDR3 DNA: TGTGCCAGCAGCTTGGACTTAAGCTCCTACAATGAGCAGTTCTTC. Translating gives CASSLDLSSYNEQFF.

The chain employs TRBV11-1 and TRBJ1-4; the D is unclear. This CDR3 is 15 amino acids long. V lost 0 bases and J lost 1, with 6 bases in between. Looked up from germline, CDR1 is SGHAT and CDR2 is FQDESV (reference sequence). DNA for the CDR3: TGTGCCAGCAGCTTAGCACCGGGAACTAATGAAAAACTGTTTTTT. Translation: CASSLAPGTNEKLFF.

The J gene is TRBJ2-1, the V gene TRBV5-1, with 7 bases fitting TRBD2. Germline loops: CDR1 SGHRS, CDR2 YFSETQ. Trimming cost V 4 bases and J 8 bases; bases outside gene matches: 9. The CDR3 covers 14 residues. The CDR3 DNA is TGCGCCAGCAGCGAACAGACTAGCACCGATGAGCAGTTCTTC. Its translation: CASSEQTSTDEQFF.

This clone was seen a few times. The V gene is TRBV9, the J gene TRBJ2-2; D remains ambiguous. Trimming removed 0 bases at V and 6 bases at J, with 3 bases between. The germline V gene has CDR1 SGDLS and CDR2 YYNGEE. The CDR3 extends over 12 amino acids. CDR3 loop: CASSVVAGELFF. CDR3 nucleotide sequence: TGTGCCAGCAGCGTAGTAGCCGGGGAGCTGTTTTTT.

The rearrangement joins TRBV19 to TRBJ1-2, with TRBD1 matching over 7 bases. Trimming at V came to 8 bases and at J to 7 bases, leaving 10 bases not matched to a gene. The CDR3 sequence is 13 residues long. CDR1 is LNHDA and CDR2 is SQIVND in the germline V gene (reference sequence). As DNA, the CDR3 is TGTGCCAGTCTCGCAGGGGGATTGGGTGGCTACACCTTC. Protein: CASLAGGLGGYTF.

The V gene is TRBV18, the J gene TRBJ1-1; TRBD1 might be the D (6 bases). The ends were cut back, 3 bases at V and 0 bases at J, with 11 bases in the middle. The CDR3 totals 15 residues. Germline V gene sequence: CDR1 KGHSH, CDR2 LQKENI. For the CDR3, the DNA is TGTGCCAGCTCACCCCCCGGGACACTGAACACTGAAGCTTTCTTT. Translating gives CASSPPGTLNTEAFF.

The rearrangement joins TRBV19 to TRBJ1-2, with a weak D call TRBD1 (5 bases). V was clipped by 9 bases and J by 8 bases, with 43 bases between them. Per the germline V gene, CDR1 is LNHDA and CDR2 is SQIVND (reference sequence). CDR3 length: 21 amino acids. This chain's CDR3 is CASFALRDGGAMAIHPIGYTF. The CDR3 DNA reads TGTGCCAGCTTCGCTCTTCGAGACGGGGGAGCTATGGCTATCCACCCCATAGGCTACACCTTC.

The V and J genes are TRBV7-2 and TRBJ2-5; 7 bases are a match to TRBD1. V was clipped by 4 bases and J by 0 bases; unmatched bases: 5. Germline CDR1 is SGHTA and CDR2 is FQGNSA. The CDR3 is 15 amino acids. The CDR3 reads CASSSGQVYQETQYF. The CDR3 DNA reads as TGTGCCAGCAGCTCCGGACAGGTGTACCAAGAGACCCAGTACTTC.

The V and J genes are TRBV4-1 and TRBJ1-3; 8 bases align to TRBD1. Trimming at V came to 0 bases and at J to 4 bases, leaving 8 bases not matched to a gene. The CDR3 is 17 amino acids. Germline-derived CDR1 and CDR2 are MGHRA and YSYEKL. This chain's CDR3 is CASSQEIQGAWGNTIYF. The CDR3 region has the DNA TGCGCCAGCAGCCAAGAGATCCAGGGGGCATGGGGAAACACCATATATTTT.

The rearrangement uses TRBV7-9 and TRBJ2-7, with 8 bases aligning to TRBD2. Germline V CDR1 and CDR2: SEHNR, FQNEAQ (reference sequence). The length of the CDR3 is 14 residues. V was clipped by 5 bases and J by 1 base; unmatched bases: 4. CDR3 residues: CASSPTSASYEQYF. The DNA of the CDR3 is TGTGCCAGCAGCCCGACTAGCGCATCCTACGAGCAGTACTTC.

This sequence joins TRBV5-4 and TRBJ1-1, with D hard to call. V was trimmed by 4 bases and J by 2 bases, leaving 9 bases between them. The CDR3 is made up of 13 amino acids. Germline V CDR1 and CDR2: SGHNT, YYREEE (reference sequence). This CDR3 is CASSIERNTEAFF. The CDR3 DNA is TGTGCCAGCAGCATAGAAAGAAACACTGAAGCTTTCTTT.

J is TRBJ2-1 and V is TRBV28, with TRBD2 identical over 9 bases. V lost 4 bases, J lost 8 bases, and 9 bases stayed unmatched. This CDR3 has 15 residues. The germline V gene encodes CDR1 MDHEN and CDR2 SYDVKM. CDR3 residues: CASSSVRGGIYEQFF. Here the CDR3 DNA reads TGTGCCAGCAGTTCAGTGCGGGGGGGCATCTATGAGCAGTTCTTC.

The chain joins TRBV28 to TRBJ1-1; no definite D call. Trimming shortened V by 1 base and J by 8 bases, and 11 bases separated the two germline ends. The germline V gene encodes CDR1 MDHEN and CDR2 SYDVKM. The CDR3 sequence is 13 residues long. CDR3 coding DNA: TGTGCCAGCAGTTTATTGAAACGCAGAGAAGCTTTCTTT. Its protein product is CASSLLKRREAFF.

The CDR3 loop reads CASSLSGVDIQYF. In nucleotides, the CDR3 is TGTGCCAGCAGTTTATCGGGGGTGGACATTCAGTACTTC. This chain joins TRBV28 and TRBJ2-4; D is perhaps TRBD2 (6 bases). This CDR3 is 13 amino acids long. Germline-derived CDR1 and CDR2 are MDHEN and SYDVKM. Deletions cut 1 base from V and 8 bases from J, with 9 bases between.

V is TRBV5-1 and J is TRBJ1-2; D is ambiguous. The CDR3 runs to 13 residues. Germline CDR1 SGHRS, CDR2 YFSETQ. The V and J ends lost 4 bases and 5 bases respectively, with 12 bases between them. Here the CDR3 DNA reads TGCGCCAGCAGCGCGGGAGAGATTTATGGCTACACCTTC. It codes for CASSAGEIYGYTF.

This chain links TRBV27 with TRBJ1-1, with a weak D call TRBD1 (5 bases). V gave up 3 bases and J gave up 3 bases, with 17 bases separating them. The CDR3 contains 16 residues. Germline V CDR1 and CDR2: MNHEY, SMNVEV (reference sequence). CDR3 amino acids: CASSFIFPDSYTEAFF. The CDR3 DNA is TGTGCCAGCAGTTTCATCTTTCCTGACAGTTACACTGAAGCTTTCTTT.

V usage is TRBV11-2 and J usage is TRBJ2-5; 7 positions match TRBD1. V shed 7 bases, J shed 5 bases, and the junction held 13 bases outside the gene matches. This CDR3 region has 15 residues. Germline CDR1 is SGHAT and CDR2 is FQNNGV. CDR3: CASTAPGKGAETQYF. In DNA form, the CDR3 reads TGTGCCAGCACCGCACCCGGAAAGGGGGCGGAGACCCAGTACTTC.

V gene TRBV11-2 combines with J gene TRBJ1-1, with D hard to call. The V end was cut by 3 bases, the J end by 0 bases, with 8 bases between. The CDR3 is 14 amino acids. Germline-derived CDR1 and CDR2 are SGHAT and FQNNGV. Written as DNA, the CDR3 is TGTGCCAGCAGCTTTTATAGCATGAACACTGAAGCTTTCTTT. It is translated as CASSFYSMNTEAFF.